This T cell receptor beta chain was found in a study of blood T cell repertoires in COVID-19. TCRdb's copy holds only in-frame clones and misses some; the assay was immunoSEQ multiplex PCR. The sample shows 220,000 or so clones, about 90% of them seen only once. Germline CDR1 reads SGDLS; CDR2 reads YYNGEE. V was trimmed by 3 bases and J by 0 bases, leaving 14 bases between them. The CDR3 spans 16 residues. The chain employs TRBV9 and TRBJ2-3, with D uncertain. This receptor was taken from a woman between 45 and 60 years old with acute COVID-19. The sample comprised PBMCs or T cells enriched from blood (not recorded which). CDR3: CASSANVEMSTDTQYF. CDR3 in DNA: TGTGCCAGCAGCGCCAACGTCGAGATGAGCACAGATACGCAGTATTTT.